This T cell receptor (beta chain) was captured in a study of T cell responses to AZD1222 COVID-19 vaccine. TCRdb's copy holds only in-frame clones and misses some; the assay was immunoSEQ multiplex PCR. Of about 110,000 clones listed, approximately 89% are singletons. The germline V gene encodes CDR1 LGHNA and CDR2 YSLEER. V was cut by 0 bases and J by 7 bases, with 13 bases left in between. This CDR3 has 15 residues. The material sequenced was peripheral blood, taken on day 0 of MenACWY control vaccination. The gene calls are TRBV4-3 and TRBJ2-1, with D perhaps TRBD2 (5 bases). The receptor was isolated from an adult in good health. This CDR3 is CASSQDSGRGNEQFF. CDR3 DNA sequence: TGCGCCAGCAGCCAAGATTCGGGCAGAGGGAATGAGCAGTTCTTC.